This is a list of T cell receptor beta chains from one sample in a study of blood T cell repertoires in COVID-19. Only in-frame clones appear in the TCRdb table, and some are missing; sequencing was by immunoSEQ multiplex PCR. The table has roughly 80,000 clones, around 81% seen once. Sequencing was carried out using peripheral blood. The receptors come from a man aged 80 or over with acute or convalescent COVID-19. Each CDR3 is given with its conserved first and last residue. The D gene is left open where the match is weak. Clone size, where shown, is once, few, many, or a class for clones that have expanded.

D	V	size	J	DNA	CDR3
NA	TRBV5-1	NA	TRBJ2-2	TGCGCCAGCAGCTTGGAAACAGGGTGGGACACCGGGGAGCTGTTTTTT	CASSLETGWDTGELFF
NA	TRBV14	NA	TRBJ2-1	TGTGCCAGCAGCCAAGAAGAAGTCGGAGGTCGACTTCCCTACAATGAGCAGTTCTTC	CASSQEEVGGRLPYNEQFF
TRBD1	TRBV2	NA	TRBJ2-3	TGTGCCAGCAGTGAAGGGACAGGTACGCAGTATTTT	CASSEGTGTQYF
NA	TRBV13	NA	TRBJ2-7	TGTGCCAGCAGCAATAGCGGTACCCTCTACGAGCAGTACTTC	CASSNSGTLYEQYF
NA	TRBV18	NA	TRBJ2-6	TGTGCCAGCTCACCACAAAGGGGGAACCCCCTCTCTGGGGCCAACGTCCTGACTTTC	CASSPQRGNPLSGANVLTF
TRBD1	TRBV24-1	NA	TRBJ2-1	TGTGCCACCAGTGATGGTCGGGGGACAGGGGCCTACAATGAGCAGTTCTTC	CATSDGRGTGAYNEQFF
NA	TRBV5-1	once	TRBJ1-6	TGCGCCAGCAGCTTGGTCGGGACACTAAATAATTCACCCCTCCACTTT	CASSLVGTLNNSPLHF
TRBD2	TRBV6-5	few	TRBJ2-7	TGTGCCAGTTCAAGGGGAGGGTCCTACGAGCAGTACTTC	CASSRGGSYEQYF
TRBD1	TRBV18	NA	TRBJ1-6	TGTGCCAGCTCACCAAGTGGCGACAGGGAGACTTCACCCCTCCACTTT	CASSPSGDRETSPLHF
NA	TRBV5-1	NA	TRBJ2-1	TGCGCCAGCAGGAAGGACTCACCATCCTACAATGAGCAGTTCTTC	CASRKDSPSYNEQFF
NA	TRBV18	NA	TRBJ2-1	TGTGCCAGCTCACCACCGGTTACTAGCTTCTCCTACAATGAGCAGTTCTTC	CASSPPVTSFSYNEQFF
TRBD2	TRBV5-1	NA	TRBJ2-2	TGCGCCAGCAGCTTGGCCGGGACTAGCGGGAACACCGGGGAGCTGTTTTTT	CASSLAGTSGNTGELFF
TRBD1	TRBV6-5	NA	TRBJ2-7	TGTGCCAGCAGGACCGGGACAGGGGACTACGAGCAGTACTTC	CASRTGTGDYEQYF
TRBD2	TRBV18	NA	TRBJ2-7	TGTGCCAGCTCACCACCGGGACTAGCGGTCCCCTACGAGCAGTACTTC	CASSPPGLAVPYEQYF
TRBD2	TRBV10-2	NA	TRBJ2-2	TGCGCCAGCAGTCCTGGACTAGCGGGATGGAGGGGTGGCGGGGAGCTGTTTTTT	CASSPGLAGWRGGGELFF
NA	TRBV11-3	many	TRBJ2-2	TGTGCCAGCAGCCCTAACACCGGGGAGCTGTTTTTT	CASSPNTGELFF
NA	TRBV7-6	NA	TRBJ1-3	TGTGCCAGCAGCTTAGTGGCCCTTTCTGGAAACACCATATATTTT	CASSLVALSGNTIYF
NA	TRBV29-1	NA	TRBJ2-2	TGCAGCGTTCGGCTGAGGTTGAACACCGGGGAGCTGTTTTTT	CSVRLRLNTGELFF
NA	TRBV9	NA	TRBJ1-2	TGTGCCAGCAGCGCTCACCGAGGCCCAGTGAGAGGCTACACCTTC	CASSAHRGPVRGYTF
NA	TRBV11-2	once	TRBJ1-4	TGTGCCAGCAGGCCACCTATTCGAGGAAAACTGTTTTTT	CASRPPIRGKLFF
NA	TRBV2	NA	TRBJ1-6	TGTGCCAGCGGGGCGGGGATGGGGGTGAGCTCCTATAATTCACCCCTCCACTTT	CASGAGMGVSSYNSPLHF
NA	TRBV27	NA	TRBJ1-6	TGTGCCAGCCGGAGGCTCCATAATTCACCCCTCCACTTT	CASRRLHNSPLHF
TRBD1	TRBV18	NA	TRBJ2-2	TGTGCCAGCTCACCACTAACTAGGACAGGGAAAACCGGGGAGCTGTTTTTT	CASSPLTRTGKTGELFF
NA	TRBV7-9	NA	TRBJ1-4	TGTGCCAGCAGCCCAGGGACGGGACAACCTGAAAAACTGTTTTTT	CASSPGTGQPEKLFF
NA	TRBV5-1	few	TRBJ1-1	TGCGCCAGCAGCCCGGGGATGAACACTGAAGCTTTCTTT	CASSPGMNTEAFF
NA	TRBV18	NA	TRBJ1-2	TGTGCCAGCTCACCACTCGACACTAACTATGGCTACACCTTC	CASSPLDTNYGYTF
NA	TRBV12-5	many	TRBJ1-5	TGTGCTAGTGGTTTGGTACTTGGGCCTCAGCCCCAGCATTTT	CASGLVLGPQPQHF
TRBD1	TRBV3-1/TRBV3-2	NA	TRBJ2-5	TGTGCCAGCAGCCCATCAGGGGGCAAAGAGACCCAGTACTTC	CASSPSGGKETQYF
NA	TRBV5-4	NA	TRBJ2-7	TGTGCCAGCAGCTTGGGACAACCATCCGAGCAGTACTTC	CASSLGQPSEQYF
NA	TRBV9	NA	TRBJ1-6	TGTGCCAGCAGCGTAGGTCAGGGAAGGTCCTATAATTCACCCCTCCACTTT	CASSVGQGRSYNSPLHF
NA	TRBV7-2	NA	TRBJ1-1	TGTGCCAGCAGCCTAAACCCTCCGTCGGGACAGAACACTGAAGCTTTCTTT	CASSLNPPSGQNTEAFF
NA	TRBV4-3	NA	TRBJ2-7	TGCGCCAGCAGCCAAGAAACATACTACGAGCAGTACTTC	CASSQETYYEQYF
TRBD2	TRBV2	many	TRBJ2-7	TGTGCCAGCAGTGAAGACCCGGGAGGTGAGCAGTACTTC	CASSEDPGGEQYF
TRBD1	TRBV9	NA	TRBJ2-1	TGTGCCAGCAGCGTAGGAGGTGGTGGACAGGGGTCCTACAATGAGCAGTTCTTC	CASSVGGGGQGSYNEQFF
TRBD1	TRBV6-2/TRBV6-3	NA	TRBJ2-5	TGTGCCAGCAGTTACGAGGACAGGGAGACCCAGTACTTC	CASSYEDRETQYF
NA	TRBV28	NA	TRBJ1-2	TGTGCCAGCAGTTTGGGCAGCAACTATGGCTACACCTTC	CASSLGSNYGYTF
NA	TRBV9	NA	TRBJ1-1	TGTGCCAGCAGCGTGACGGGACTGCTGAACACTGAAGCTTTCTTT	CASSVTGLLNTEAFF
NA	TRBV5-1	NA	TRBJ1-4	TGCGCCAGCAGCTTGACGGGGTCAGATGAAAAACTGTTTTTT	CASSLTGSDEKLFF
TRBD1	TRBV5-4	NA	TRBJ1-1	TGTGCCAGCAGCACCCCGGGACAGGGGGCGCTGGAAGCTTTCTTT	CASSTPGQGALEAFF
TRBD2	TRBV28	NA	TRBJ2-1	TGTGCCAGCAGGGAAAGCGGGATTTCCTACAATGAGCAGTTCTTC	CASRESGISYNEQFF
TRBD2	TRBV28	NA	TRBJ2-6	TGTGCCAGCGGGAGGGTAATCTCTGGGGCCAACGTCCTGACTTTC	CASGRVISGANVLTF
TRBD1	TRBV25-1	NA	TRBJ1-2	TGTGCCAGCAGTGAATCAACAGGGGGGAACTATGGCTACACCTTC	CASSESTGGNYGYTF
TRBD1	TRBV27	NA	TRBJ1-2	TGTGCCAGCAGTATGCGACAGGGGCGTGGTAACTATGGCTACACCTTC	CASSMRQGRGNYGYTF
NA	TRBV4-2	NA	TRBJ2-5	TGTGCCAGCAGCCAAGAGCACAGGGGAGGCGAGACCCAGTACTTC	CASSQEHRGGETQYF
NA	TRBV11-1	NA	TRBJ1-1	TGTGCCAGCAGCCCCTCGGGGTTCCTTAACACTGAAGCTTTCTTT	CASSPSGFLNTEAFF
TRBD2	TRBV7-9	NA	TRBJ2-1	TGTGCCAGCAGCCCCTTATCGGGGGAGGGGACTACGTCCTACAATGAGCAGTTCTTC	CASSPLSGEGTTSYNEQFF
TRBD1	TRBV18	NA	TRBJ2-7	TGTGCCAGCTCCTCCGGGACAGGGAGGCCCTACGAGCAGTACTTC	CASSSGTGRPYEQYF
TRBD1	TRBV19	NA	TRBJ1-2	TGTGCCAGTAGAAGGGGACAGCAAATTAACTATGGCTACACCTTC	CASRRGQQINYGYTF
NA	TRBV14	NA	TRBJ2-5	TGTGCCAGCAGCCGTATCAGTGAGACCCAGTACTTC	CASSRISETQYF
TRBD1	TRBV24-1	NA	TRBJ1-4	TGTGCCACCAGTGAAGGGGGGACAGGCGGCGAAAAACTGTTTTTT	CATSEGGTGGEKLFF
NA	TRBV28	NA	TRBJ1-2	TGTGCCAGCAGTTTTATGTGGGGGGTGTATGGCTACACCTTC	CASSFMWGVYGYTF
NA	TRBV15	few	TRBJ2-7	TGTGCCACCAGCAGAGAGGAAACAGGGAGTCACGAGCAGTACTTC	CATSREETGSHEQYF
TRBD2	TRBV5-5	few	TRBJ2-3	TGTGCCAGCAGCTTGGGACTAGCGGGCGCAGATACGCAGTATTTT	CASSLGLAGADTQYF
NA	TRBV6-5	NA	TRBJ1-2	TGTGCCACCAACGGACAGTACTATGGCTACACCTTC	CATNGQYYGYTF
NA	TRBV18	few	TRBJ1-1	TGTGCCAGCTCACTCCAGGGGAGGGGGAACACTGAAGCTTTCTTT	CASSLQGRGNTEAFF